These 31 T cell receptor beta chains were all obtained from the same sample, sequenced in a study of T cells in Graves' hyperthyroidism and ophthalmopathy. Using RNA transcripts as the source, TCR beta CDR3 regions were amplified. A set of HTBI primers served as the primers for a first-round RT-PCR of the TCR CDR3. TCRdb called the multiplex PCR reads again in MiXCR, with one record for every CDR3 protein. The table shows around 720,000 distinct CDR3 sequences, with about a third occurring only once. Source material: blood. These receptors were taken from a woman aged 40 to 49 with Graves' hyperthyroidism.

This chain joins TRBV12-3 or TRBV12-4 and TRBJ1-2, with D possibly TRBD1 on 6 matching bases. CDR3 length equals 14 residues. Trimming pared 5 bases from V and 7 bases from J, leaving 17 bases between. Here the CDR3 DNA reads TGTGCCAGCAGTGCCCAGGGCAGGGGTAGTGGCTACACCTTC. It specifies CASSAQGRGSGYTF.

The chain links TRBV2 to TRBJ1-6; TRBD1 is a possible D gene (6 bases). The germline gives CDR1 SNHLY, CDR2 FYNNEI. This CDR3 is built from 14 residues. Trimming cost V 6 bases and J 13 bases, with 19 bases left between them. CDR3 loop: CASRRGSVNQPLHF. The CDR3 DNA reads TGTGCCAGCAGGAGGGGGTCCGTCAATCAGCCCCTCCACTTT.

As for this clonotype: A read error is possible here, since a much larger clone lies one base away. This chain links TRBV7-3 with TRBJ1-6; no clear D gene. This CDR3 is built from 13 residues. Germline CDR1 is SGHTA and CDR2 is FQGTGA. CDR3 in amino acids: CAGSLERDSPLHF. The CDR3 nucleotides read TGTGCCGGCAGCTTAGAGAGGGATTCACCCCTCCACTTT.

The table lists this clonotype with many counts. J is TRBJ2-7 and V is TRBV10-3; 8 nucleotides agree with TRBD1. Looked up from germline, CDR1 is ENHRY and CDR2 is SYGVKD. The CDR3 has 14 residues. J lost 3 bases, V lost 8 bases, and 9 bases had no gene match. The DNA of the CDR3 is TGTGCCATCTCCCTGGGACAGGTCTACTACGAGCAGTACTTC. It encodes CAISLGQVYYEQYF.

This clonotype was seen ten or more times. The rearrangement uses TRBV10-3 and TRBJ1-2; D unresolved. Germline values: CDR1 ENHRY, CDR2 SYGVKD. The CDR3 has 13 amino acids. V was cut by 2 bases and J by 2 bases, with 6 bases left in between. Written as DNA, the CDR3 is TGTGCCATCAGTGAGGGGCCAAACTATGGCTACACCTTC. Its protein product is CAISEGPNYGYTF.

The chain carries TRBV28 and TRBJ1-2; 9 positions match TRBD1. The CDR3 spans 14 residues. Germline lookup yields CDR1 MDHEN and CDR2 SYDVKM. The V and J ends lost 5 bases and 4 bases, in that order; junction bases with no gene match: 5. CDR3 residues: CASSGTGWAYGYTF. The CDR3 DNA reads as TGTGCCAGCAGTGGGACAGGGTGGGCCTATGGCTACACCTTC.

The chain carries TRBV5-5 and TRBJ2-5; no reliable D call. Trimming left V 3 bases short and J 7 bases short, with 16 bases between. CDR3 length equals 14 residues. Germline V gene data show CDR1 as SGHKS and CDR2 as YYEKEE (reference sequence). For the CDR3, the DNA is TGTGCCAGCAGCTCCCAGACGGCGCTGGGGACCCAGTACTTC. Translation: CASSSQTALGTQYF.

This chain links TRBV3-2 with TRBJ1-3. TRBV3-2 is a known pseudogene. The CDR3 sequence is 15 residues long. The CDR3 is CASSQEWYSGNTTYF. The CDR3 DNA reads as TGTGCCAGCAGCCAAGAATGGTACTCTGGAAACACCACATATTTT.

The V and J genes are TRBV2 and TRBJ1-2; 8 bases are a match to TRBD1. The CDR3 has 15 amino acids. V gave up 5 bases and J gave up 4 bases; unmatched junction bases: 9. The V gene's germline CDR1 is SNHLY and CDR2 FYNNEI. The CDR3 protein is CASSYPGQGIYGYTF. The CDR3 DNA reads as TGTGCCAGCAGTTACCCTGGACAGGGAATCTATGGCTACACCTTC.

This clonotype was counted a single time. Germline is not matched at one junction end, which may reflect a read error. This chain uses TRBV7-9 with TRBJ1-1, with D perhaps matching TRBD1 (5 bases). CDR1 SEHNR and CDR2 FQNEAQ come from the germline V gene (reference sequence). CDR3 length: 14 residues. DNA of the CDR3: TGTTCCAGCAGCCCAGCACGAGGGACGACTGAAGCTTTCTTT. Translating gives CSSSPARGTTEAFF.

This clonotype was picked up a small number of times. J is TRBJ1-1 and V is TRBV19; D ambiguous. Trimming left V 3 bases short and J 12 bases short, with 17 bases between. The germline V gene has CDR1 LNHDA and CDR2 SQIVND (reference sequence). This CDR3 spans 13 amino acids. CDR3 in amino acids: CASSMVSPREPFF. The DNA for the CDR3 is TGTGCCAGTAGTATGGTGTCCCCTCGGGAACCTTTCTTT.

In its sample, this clonotype was seen many times. The CDR3, as DNA: TGTGCCAGCAGCTTAATTGATGGGGCAGATCTCACCTTC. The encoded protein is CASSLIDGADLTF. V gene TRBV7-9 combines with J gene TRBJ1-2; a possible D gene is TRBD1 (5 bases). CDR1 and CDR2 from the germline V gene are SEHNR and FQNEAQ (reference sequence). The ends were cut back, 2 bases at V and 13 bases at J, with 17 bases in the middle. There are 13 residues in the CDR3.

The chain joins TRBV25-1 to TRBJ1-3; TRBD1 matches at 7 bases. The CDR3 has 15 amino acids. The V and J ends lost 11 bases and 0 bases, in that order; junction bases with no gene match: 10. The germline V gene encodes CDR1 MGHDK and CDR2 SYGVNS. The CDR3: CAWSAGDSSGNTIYF. The CDR3 DNA is TGTGCCTGGAGTGCAGGGGACAGCTCTGGAAACACCATATATTTT.

In this sample, this clonotype turned up many times. V usage is TRBV10-3 and J usage is TRBJ2-5, with a weak D call TRBD1 (6 bases). The length of the CDR3 is 13 residues. Germline V lookup: CDR1 ENHRY, CDR2 SYGVKD. V dropped 11 bases and J dropped 0 bases, with 13 bases sitting between them. CDR3 sequence reads: CASRGGDQETQYF. DNA for the CDR3: TGTGCCTCCAGGGGTGGAGACCAAGAGACCCAGTACTTC.

The chain is built from TRBV29-1 and TRBJ2-5, with D unresolved. Deletions cut 8 bases from V and 2 bases from J, with 12 bases between. This CDR3 is built from 12 residues. Germline loops: CDR1 SQVTM, CDR2 ANQGSEA. The CDR3, as DNA: TGCAGCTTAGTGGGCAGTCAAGAGACCCAGTACTTC. Translated, it gives CSLVGSQETQYF. Together with reference TRBV29-1 and TRBJ2-5, the CDR3 gives the full variable domain: SAVISQKPSRDICQRGTSLTIQCQVDSQVTMMFWYRQQPGQSLTLIATANQGSEATYESGFVIDKFPISRPNLTFSTLTVSNMSPEDSSIYLCSLVGSQETQYFGPGTRLLVL.

This clonotype was observed many times. One junction end does not reproduce the germline sequence, and a read error may be involved. V and J are TRBV15 and TRBJ2-2; TRBD1 is a possible D gene (8 bases). The CDR3 contains 18 residues. The germline CDR1 and CDR2 sequences are LNHNV and YYDKDF (reference sequence). The CDR3 region has the DNA TGTGCCACCAGCAGACAGGGGGCGGGAAGCGGGAACGCCGGGGAGCTGTTTTTT. Residues: CATSRQGAGSGNAGELFF.

The chain recombines TRBV5-6 with TRBJ2-2; D unresolved. V dropped 5 bases and J dropped 10 bases, with 12 bases sitting between them. Germline CDR1 SGHDT, CDR2 YYEEEE. This CDR3 comprises 12 residues. CDR3 in DNA: TGTGCCAGCAGTGCTCCTAAGTTGGAGCTGTTTTTT. This translates into CASSAPKLELFF.

The gene calls are TRBV6-5 and TRBJ2-2; D is unresolved. V shed 0 bases and J shed 8 bases, with 16 bases lying between them. CDR1 and CDR2 (germline): MNHEY, SVGAGI. The CDR3 has 16 residues. The CDR3 loop is CASSYSSQPRVGELFF. Here the CDR3 DNA reads TGTGCCAGCAGTTACTCGAGCCAGCCTAGAGTGGGGGAGCTGTTTTTT.

This clonotype occurred many times. The CDR3 DNA sequence: TGCAGCGTTGAGGGGAACAATGGCTACACCTTC. As protein: CSVEGNNGYTF. The V gene is TRBV29-1, the J gene TRBJ1-2; D uncertain. The length of the CDR3 is 11 residues. Germline CDR1 reads SQVTM; CDR2 reads ANQGSEA. V lost 3 bases, J lost 6 bases, and 8 bases lay in between.

In its sample, this clonotype was seen many times. Sequence at one end of the junction differs from germline and may be a read error. The CDR3 nucleotides are TGTTCCAGCTGGGGGAGCACTGAAGCTTTCTTT. This encodes CSSWGSTEAFF. J is TRBJ1-1 and V is TRBV25-1; weak D call: TRBD1 (5 bases). CDR1 is MGHDK and CDR2 is SYGVNS in the germline V gene. The CDR3 totals 11 residues.

This clonotype was observed at least ten times. The chain recombines TRBV7-9 with TRBJ1-2; TRBD1 agrees at 8 bases. J gave up 5 bases and V 4 bases, and 3 bases lay outside the gene matches. The CDR3 has 13 residues. Germline CDR1 SEHNR, CDR2 FQNEAQ (reference sequence). CDR3 residues: CASSSRTGYGYTF. DNA of the CDR3: TGTGCCAGCAGCTCACGGACAGGGTATGGCTACACCTTC.

The rearrangement links TRBV7-9 to TRBJ2-2; TRBD1 might be the D (6 bases). CDR1 and CDR2 (germline): SEHNR, FQNEAQ (reference sequence). V gave up 7 bases and J gave up 2 bases, with 8 bases separating them. The CDR3 spans 13 residues. CDR3 residues: CASTGHNTGELFF. As DNA, the CDR3 is TGTGCCAGCACGGGACACAACACCGGGGAGCTGTTTTTT.

This rearrangement joins TRBV6-1 to TRBJ1-5, with D possibly matching TRBD1 (6 bases). This CDR3 contains 17 residues. Trimming cost V 8 bases and J 0 bases, with 20 bases left between them. Germline CDR1 reads MNHNS; CDR2 reads SASEGT. CDR3 loop: CASERQDGVISNQPQHF. The CDR3 DNA sequence: TGTGCCAGCGAGAGACAGGACGGGGTAATTAGCAATCAGCCCCAGCATTTT.

As regards this clonotype: A much larger clone lies one base from this, so it may be a read error. This chain's CDR3 is CASSPFRDPNTGELFF. CDR3 nucleotides: TGTGCCAGCAGCCCATTCCGGGACCCAAACACCGGGGAGCTGTTTTTT. The genes are TRBV7-9 and TRBJ2-2; possibly TRBD1 or TRBD2 for D (5 bases each). Germline V lookup: CDR1 SEHNR, CDR2 FQNEAQ (reference sequence). This CDR3 spans 16 amino acids. V lost 5 bases to trimming and J lost 2 bases, with 15 bases between them.

The genes are TRBV9 and TRBJ2-7; 8 nucleotides match TRBD1. J was trimmed by 3 bases and V by 4 bases; bases with no gene match: 12. The CDR3 has 16 amino acids. Per germline, CDR1 SGDLS and CDR2 YYNGEE. The CDR3 region is CASSSNYRTGFYEQYF. CDR3 DNA: TGTGCCAGCAGCTCAAACTACCGGACAGGGTTCTACGAGCAGTACTTC.

V gene TRBV7-2 combines with J gene TRBJ2-5, with TRBD1 as a possible D gene (6 bases). V gave up 3 bases and J gave up 5 bases, with 25 bases separating them. Germline V gene lookup returns CDR1 SGHTA and CDR2 FQGNSA. The CDR3 loop spans 18 amino acids. Here the CDR3 DNA reads TGTGCCAGCAGCTTGTCGGGACAATGGTGGGGATTTCAGGAGACCCAGTACTTC. This gives the protein CASSLSGQWWGFQETQYF.

This clonotype was picked up many times. The V gene is TRBV7-2, the J gene TRBJ1-1; TRBD1 might be the D (5 bases). Germline V gene lookup returns CDR1 SGHTA and CDR2 FQGNSA. The CDR3 is made up of 13 amino acids. V was cut by 4 bases and J by 6 bases, with 12 bases left in between. CDR3 bases: TGTGCCAGCAGCTGGGGGTTCGAGGCTGAAGCTTTCTTT. Translation gives CASSWGFEAEAFF.

This clonotype showed up just a few times. The chain uses TRBV20-1 and TRBJ2-5; 9 bases line up with TRBD2. Trimming at V came to 4 bases and at J to 4 bases, leaving 10 bases not matched to a gene. The V gene's germline CDR1 is DFQATT and CDR2 SNEGSKA (reference sequence). This CDR3 is 15 amino acids long. CDR3: CSAMGLAGTAETQYF. DNA for the CDR3: TGCAGTGCTATGGGGCTAGCGGGGACCGCAGAGACCCAGTACTTC.

This clonotype was detected ten times or more. V usage is TRBV29-1 and J usage is TRBJ1-1, with TRBD1 matching 9 bases. Germline values: CDR1 SQVTM, CDR2 ANQGSEA. The CDR3 extends over 14 amino acids. V lost 2 bases and J lost 8; bases outside the gene matches: 9. CDR3 protein: CSVEPGQGLLEAFF. The CDR3 DNA follows: TGCAGCGTTGAACCGGGACAGGGTCTCCTAGAAGCTTTCTTT.

The gene calls are TRBV20-1 and TRBJ2-7, with 16 bases that match TRBD2. The CDR3 runs 21 residues. The J segment lost 2 bases and the V segment lost 5 bases, leaving 21 bases of the junction unmatched. Germline V gene data show CDR1 as DFQATT and CDR2 as SNEGSKA (reference sequence). CDR3 amino acids: CSADKTPGQLGTSGRAYEQYF. CDR3 bases: TGCAGTGCTGACAAAACCCCGGGACAGCTAGGGACTAGCGGGAGGGCCTACGAGCAGTACTTC.

The chain uses TRBV19 and TRBJ1-1; 8 bases are shared with TRBD1. This CDR3 contains 15 residues. CDR1 and CDR2 (germline): LNHDA, SQIVND (reference sequence). The V and J ends lost 5 bases and 1 base, in that order; junction bases with no gene match: 6. The CDR3 is CASSRPGTGNTEAFF. In nucleotides, the CDR3 is TGTGCCAGTAGTCGTCCCGGGACAGGGAACACTGAAGCTTTCTTT.